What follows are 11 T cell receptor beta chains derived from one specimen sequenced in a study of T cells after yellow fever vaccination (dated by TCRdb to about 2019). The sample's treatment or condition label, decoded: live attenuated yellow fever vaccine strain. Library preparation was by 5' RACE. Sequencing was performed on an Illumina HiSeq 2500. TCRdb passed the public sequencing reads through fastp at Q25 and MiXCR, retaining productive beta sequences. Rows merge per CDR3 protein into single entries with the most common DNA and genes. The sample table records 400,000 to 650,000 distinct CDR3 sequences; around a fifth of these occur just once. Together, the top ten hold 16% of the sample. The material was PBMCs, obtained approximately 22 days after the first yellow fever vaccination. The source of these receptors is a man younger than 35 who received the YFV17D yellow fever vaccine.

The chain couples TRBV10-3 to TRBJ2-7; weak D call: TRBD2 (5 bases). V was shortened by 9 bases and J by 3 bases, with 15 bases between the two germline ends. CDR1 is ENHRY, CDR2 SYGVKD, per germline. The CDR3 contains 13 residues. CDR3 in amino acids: CAMSPGKDYEQYV. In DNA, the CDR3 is TGTGCCATGAGCCCGGGAAAAGACTACGAGCAGTACGTC.

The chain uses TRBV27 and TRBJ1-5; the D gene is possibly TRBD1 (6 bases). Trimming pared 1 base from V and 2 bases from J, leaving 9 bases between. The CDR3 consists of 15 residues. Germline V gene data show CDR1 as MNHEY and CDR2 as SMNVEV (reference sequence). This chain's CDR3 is CASSLWGRGNQPQHF. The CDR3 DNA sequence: TGTGCCAGCAGTTTATGGGGGCGCGGCAATCAGCCCCAGCATTTT.

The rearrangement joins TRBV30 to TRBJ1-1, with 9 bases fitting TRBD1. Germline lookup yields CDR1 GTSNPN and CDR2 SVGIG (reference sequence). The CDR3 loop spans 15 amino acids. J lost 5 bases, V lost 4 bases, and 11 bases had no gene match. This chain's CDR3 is CAWNPGQGRGTEAFF. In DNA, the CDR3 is TGTGCCTGGAATCCGGGACAGGGTAGAGGAACTGAAGCTTTCTTT.

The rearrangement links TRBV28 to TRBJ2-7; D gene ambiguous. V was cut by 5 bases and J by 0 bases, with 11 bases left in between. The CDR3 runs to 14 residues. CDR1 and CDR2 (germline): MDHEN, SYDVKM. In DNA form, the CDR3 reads TGTGCCAGCAGTGTACAGTGGAGCTCCTACGAGCAGTACTTC. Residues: CASSVQWSSYEQYF.

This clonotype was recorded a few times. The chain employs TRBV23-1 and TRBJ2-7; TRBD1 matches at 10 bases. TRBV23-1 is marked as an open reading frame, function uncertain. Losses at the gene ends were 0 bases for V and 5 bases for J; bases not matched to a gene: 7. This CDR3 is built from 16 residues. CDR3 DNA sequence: TGCGCCAGCAGTCAATCGAGGACAGGGGGTTTCCACGAGCAGTACGTC. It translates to CASSQSRTGGFHEQYV.

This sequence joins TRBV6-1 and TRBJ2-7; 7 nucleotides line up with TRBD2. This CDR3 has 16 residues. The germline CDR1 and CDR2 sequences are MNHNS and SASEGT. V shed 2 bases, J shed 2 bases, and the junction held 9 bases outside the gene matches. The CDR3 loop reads CASSERVAGQAYEQYF. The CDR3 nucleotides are TGTGCCAGCAGTGAAAGGGTAGCGGGCCAGGCCTACGAGCAGTACTTC.

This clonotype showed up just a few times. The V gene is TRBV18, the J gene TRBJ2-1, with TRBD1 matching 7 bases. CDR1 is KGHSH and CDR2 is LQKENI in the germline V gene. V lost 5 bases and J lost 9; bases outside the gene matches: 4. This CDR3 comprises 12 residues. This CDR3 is CASSEDRTEQFF. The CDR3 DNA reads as TGTGCCAGCTCAGAGGACAGGACTGAGCAGTTCTTC.

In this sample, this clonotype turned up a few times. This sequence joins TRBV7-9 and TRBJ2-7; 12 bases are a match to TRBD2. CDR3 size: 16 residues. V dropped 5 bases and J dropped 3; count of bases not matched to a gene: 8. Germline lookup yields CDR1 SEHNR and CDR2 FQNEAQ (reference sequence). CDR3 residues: CASSPTRTSGDYEQYF. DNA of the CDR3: TGTGCCAGCAGCCCAACCCGGACTAGCGGGGACTACGAGCAGTACTTC.

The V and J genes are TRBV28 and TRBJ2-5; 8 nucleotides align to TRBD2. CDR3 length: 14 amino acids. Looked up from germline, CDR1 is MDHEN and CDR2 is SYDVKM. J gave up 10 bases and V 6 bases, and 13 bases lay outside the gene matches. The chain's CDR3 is CASSVAGRSSNQYF. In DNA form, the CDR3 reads TGTGCCAGCAGCGTAGCGGGACGGAGTTCGAACCAGTACTTC.

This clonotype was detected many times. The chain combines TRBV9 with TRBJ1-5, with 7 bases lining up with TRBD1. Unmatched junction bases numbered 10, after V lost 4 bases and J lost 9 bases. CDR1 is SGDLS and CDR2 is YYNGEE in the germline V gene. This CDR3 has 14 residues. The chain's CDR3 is CASSPGGAGGPQHF. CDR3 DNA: TGTGCCAGCAGCCCAGGGGGGGCTGGCGGGCCCCAGCATTTT.

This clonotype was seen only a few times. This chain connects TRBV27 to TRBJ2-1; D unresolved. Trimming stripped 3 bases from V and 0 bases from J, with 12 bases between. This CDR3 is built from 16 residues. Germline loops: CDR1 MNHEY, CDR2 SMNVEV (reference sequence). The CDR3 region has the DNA TGTGCCAGCAGTTTTGGATTGTCAAGCTCCTACAATGAGCAGTTCTTC. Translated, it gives CASSFGLSSSYNEQFF.